The 13 T cell receptor beta chains listed next were all sequenced from one sample in a study of PD-L1 blockade in urothelial cancer. Time point in this sample: pretreatment peripheral blood. Generated by immunoSEQ multiplex PCR, the TCRdb table keeps only in-frame clones and is missing some. This table has around 130,000 clones, approximately 84% appearing once. This material consisted of PBMCs, taken around atezolizumab (anti-PD-L1) treatment. Source of these receptors: a man aged 45-65 years with urothelial cancer.

The chain couples TRBV6-1 to TRBJ2-7; TRBD1 might be the D (5 bases). With 4 bases removed from V and 0 bases from J, the gap between germline ends came to 10 bases. Germline V gene data show CDR1 as MNHNS and CDR2 as SASEGT. The CDR3 has 14 amino acids. CDR3 sequence (DNA): TGTGCCAGCAGTGTTCAGGGTAGCTCCTACGAGCAGTACTTC. Translated, it gives CASSVQGSSYEQYF.

The rearrangement joins TRBV19 to TRBJ2-3, with D tentatively TRBD2 (7 bases). V gave up 6 bases and J gave up 2 bases, with 21 bases separating them. CDR1 is LNHDA and CDR2 is SQIVND in the germline V gene (reference sequence). The CDR3 spans 17 residues. The CDR3 sequence: CASSLLKGGGPTDTQYF. The CDR3 nucleotides read TGTGCCAGTAGCCTTCTCAAAGGGGGAGGGCCCACAGATACGCAGTATTTT.

This clone has a handful of counts. J is TRBJ1-2 and V is TRBV5-1; 8 nucleotides align to TRBD1. Unmatched junction bases numbered 12, after V lost 3 bases and J lost 5 bases. Germline CDR1 SGHRS, CDR2 YFSETQ. This CDR3 region has 16 residues. This CDR3 is CASSSPGQANGYGYTF. DNA of the CDR3: TGCGCCAGCAGCTCCCCGGGACAGGCGAATGGTTATGGCTACACCTTC.

The chain combines TRBV28 with TRBJ2-7; maybe TRBD2 (6 bases). Looked up from germline, CDR1 is MDHEN and CDR2 is SYDVKM. CDR3 size: 13 residues. The ends were cut back, 7 bases at V and 5 bases at J, with 15 bases in the middle. The CDR3 region has the DNA TGTGCCAGCACCTTTGGGGGGAGCGACGAGCAGTACTTC. Amino acid sequence: CASTFGGSDEQYF. Full variable domain (rest looked up from reference TRBV28 and TRBJ2-7): DVKVTQSSRYLVKRTGEKVFLECVQDMDHENMFWYRQDPGLGLRLIYFSYDVKMKEKGDIPEGYSVSREKKERFSLILESASTNQTSMYLCASTFGGSDEQYFGPGTRLTVT.

The chain has TRBV25-1 and TRBJ2-3; D is unclear. Trimming removed 2 bases from V and 10 bases from J, with 16 bases in between. This CDR3 spans 14 amino acids. The germline V gene encodes CDR1 MGHDK and CDR2 SYGVNS. CDR3 sequence reads: CASSEGVVREAQYF. CDR3 nucleotides: TGTGCCAGCAGTGAAGGCGTAGTTCGAGAGGCGCAGTATTTT.

This sequence joins TRBV28 and TRBJ2-1; 11 bases align to TRBD2. Germline V lookup: CDR1 MDHEN, CDR2 SYDVKM. Trimming cost V 4 bases and J 4 bases; bases outside gene matches: 9. The CDR3 runs to 17 residues. In nucleotides, the CDR3 is TGTGCCAGCAGTTCCTCCACTAGCGGGAGAAGGTACAATGAGCAGTTCTTC. It specifies CASSSSTSGRRYNEQFF.

The chain joins TRBV28 to TRBJ1-6; maybe TRBD1 (5 bases). Between the trimmed V and J ends, which lost 6 bases and 3 bases, there was a span of 9 bases. CDR3 length: 14 residues. Germline-derived CDR1 and CDR2 are MDHEN and SYDVKM. In DNA form, the CDR3 reads TGTGCCAGCAGGTCTCAGGGCTATAATTCACCCCTCCACTTT. Translation: CASRSQGYNSPLHF.

The chain joins TRBV18 to TRBJ1-3; no firm D call. The ends were cut back, 4 bases at V and 3 bases at J, with 7 bases in the middle. The CDR3 extends over 13 amino acids. Germline V gene lookup returns CDR1 KGHSH and CDR2 LQKENI. The DNA for the CDR3 is TGTGCCAGCTCACGAGGTTTTGGAAACACCATATATTTT. Translated: CASSRGFGNTIYF.

In its sample, this clone was seen once. The CDR3, as DNA: TGTGCCAGCTCACCGGAACAGCTCTATCGTTTTTACAATGAGCAGTTCTTC. This sequence encodes CASSPEQLYRFYNEQFF. This chain links TRBV18 with TRBJ2-1, with D unresolved. This CDR3 spans 17 amino acids. V gave up 3 bases and J gave up 4 bases, with 19 bases separating them. Germline V CDR1 and CDR2: KGHSH, LQKENI.

This clone occurred once. This chain joins TRBV28 and TRBJ2-3, with TRBD2 matching 7 bases. The CDR3 covers 16 residues. Trimming took 0 bases from V and 2 from J; bases not matched to a gene: 5. The germline gives CDR1 MDHEN, CDR2 SYDVKM. The CDR3, as DNA: TGTGCCAGCAGTTTATGGAGGAGCGGGGTCACAGATACGCAGTATTTT. Encoded protein: CASSLWRSGVTDTQYF.

The chain combines TRBV5-1 with TRBJ2-1; D might be TRBD1 (6 bases). CDR3 length equals 12 residues. Germline V gives CDR1 SGHRS, CDR2 YFSETQ. Trimming shortened V by 4 bases and J by 9 bases, and 11 bases separated the two germline ends. The CDR3 sequence is CASSAGTIEQFF. The DNA for the CDR3 is TGCGCCAGCAGCGCAGGGACAATTGAGCAGTTCTTC.

This clone was observed a few times. The chain joins TRBV23-1 to TRBJ1-3, with a weak D call TRBD1 (6 bases). TRBV23-1 is assigned to the ORF class and has an uncertain function. Trimming took off 3 bases at V and 7 bases at J, with 13 bases between the two ends. This CDR3 region has 14 residues. In nucleotides, the CDR3 is TGCGCCAGCAGTCACCCCTCCAGGGGCAACACCATATATTTT. It is translated as CASSHPSRGNTIYF.

The V gene is TRBV5-1, the J gene TRBJ2-7, with TRBD1 as a possible D gene (5 bases). Germline CDR1 and CDR2: SGHRS and YFSETQ. The CDR3 is 14 amino acids. Between the trimmed V and J ends, which lost 4 bases and 1 base, there was a span of 12 bases. CDR3 DNA sequence: TGCGCCAGCAGCCCATCGGCAGGGTCCTACGAGCAGTACTTC. It encodes CASSPSAGSYEQYF.